Listed here are 7 T cell receptor beta chains from one sample, sequenced in a study of T cell responses to AZD1222 COVID-19 vaccine. Here immunoSEQ multiplex PCR was the method, and the copy in TCRdb shows in-frame clones only, minus some. Of around 130,000 clones listed, about 90% are singletons. The sample was peripheral blood, taken on day 0 of AZD1222 vaccination. The source of these receptors is an adult in good health.

The chain couples TRBV5-1 to TRBJ2-7; D is uncertain. CDR1 and CDR2 (germline): SGHRS, YFSETQ. The CDR3 covers 15 residues. Trimming shortened V by 0 bases and J by 3 bases, and 13 bases separated the two germline ends. The CDR3 here is CASSLAGERSYEQYF. CDR3 bases: TGCGCCAGCAGCTTGGCGGGCGAGAGGAGCTACGAGCAGTACTTC.

The rearrangement uses TRBV24-1 and TRBJ2-1; TRBD1 might be the D (5 bases). The CDR3 is 14 residues long. Germline assignment: CDR1 KGHDR and CDR2 SFDVKD. V shed 7 bases and J shed 6 bases, with 15 bases lying between them. Here the CDR3 DNA reads TGTGCCACCAGCCCCGGGCAGGGAATCAATGAGCAGTTCTTC. It codes for CATSPGQGINEQFF.

This chain links TRBV14 with TRBJ2-7; 12 nucleotides line up with TRBD1. Germline V gives CDR1 SGHDN, CDR2 FVKESK. The J segment lost 5 bases and the V segment lost 2 bases, leaving 7 bases of the junction unmatched. The CDR3 totals 16 residues. The chain's CDR3 is CASSQNRDRGLDEQYF. In DNA, the CDR3 is TGTGCCAGCAGCCAAAACCGGGACAGGGGGCTCGACGAGCAGTACTTC.

The chain carries TRBV5-6 and TRBJ1-5; D gene ambiguous. The germline CDR1 and CDR2 sequences are SGHDT and YYEEEE. Trimming removed 4 bases at V and 5 bases at J, with 16 bases between. This CDR3 comprises 15 residues. CDR3 loop: CASSTLHGNYQPQHF. CDR3 DNA: TGTGCCAGCAGCACACTGCATGGGAATTATCAGCCCCAGCATTTT.

This clone appeared a few times. The V gene is TRBV3-1 (or the pseudogene TRBV3-2), the J gene TRBJ2-7; D ambiguous. CDR1 and CDR2 (germline): LGHDT, YNNKEL (reference sequence). The V end lost 3 bases, the J end lost 2 bases, and 17 bases lay between the germline ends. CDR3 length: 16 residues. CDR3 DNA: TGTGCCAGCAGCCAGAATCTGGTAGCCGAGACCTACGAGCAGTACTTC. It is translated as CASSQNLVAETYEQYF.

The chain is built from TRBV4-2 and TRBJ1-2; D might be TRBD1 (6 bases). This CDR3 spans 15 amino acids. The V gene lost 1 base and the J gene lost 3 bases, with 12 bases spanning the gap. CDR1 and CDR2 (germline): LGHNA, YNFKEQ. The CDR3 here is CASSQAGAEDYGYTF. The CDR3 DNA is TGTGCCAGCAGCCAAGCAGGGGCAGAGGACTATGGCTACACCTTC.

Written as DNA, the CDR3 is TGTGCCAGCAGCCCTCAGGGCTATGGCTACACCTTC. The encoded protein is CASSPQGYGYTF. The V call is TRBV5-6, the J call TRBJ1-2; maybe TRBD1 (5 bases). Germline assignment: CDR1 SGHDT and CDR2 YYEEEE. This CDR3 comprises 12 residues. The ends were cut back, 4 bases at V and 4 bases at J, with 8 bases in the middle. Full variable domain (outside the CDR3, taken from reference TRBV5-6 and TRBJ1-2): DAGVTQSPTHLIKTRGQQVTLRCSPKSGHDTVSWYQQALGQGPQFIFQYYEEEERQRGNFPDRFSGHQFPNYSSELNVNALLLGDSALYLCASSPQGYGYTFGSGTRLTVV.